This is a list of T cell receptor beta chains from one sample in a study of PD-1 blockade in classical Hodgkin lymphoma. Some clones are missing from TCRdb's copy, which holds only in-frame ones; the method was immunoSEQ multiplex PCR. The table includes about 21,000 clones, around 79% detected once. The sequencing here drew on peripheral blood mononuclear cells (PBMCs), taken before the fourth cycle of nivolumab. The receptors stem from a human donor with classical Hodgkin lymphoma. CDR3s leave out the opening cysteine and the closing phenylalanine or tryptophan.

>12|TRBV7-2|TRBJ2-7
ASSNNRVAYEQY
>10|TRBV5-6|TRBJ2-2
ASSYGSGELF
>13|TRBV10-3|TRBJ1-3
AISADSNSGNTIY
>16|TRBV15|TRBJ1-1
ATSRDQGVGNRGTEAF
>13|TRBV4-2|TRBJ2-2
ASTLPGQGAGELF
>10|TRBV27|TRBJ2-1
ASSFSGGEQF
>11|TRBV7-2|TRBJ2-3
ASSLTATDTQY
>9|TRBV28|TRBJ1-1
ASRGNTEAF
>11|TRBV5-1|TRBJ1-1
ASSFRANTEAF
>12|TRBV7-9|TRBJ2-1
ASSLVALHNEQF
>14|TRBV5-1|TRBJ2-1
ASSGAGLAPYNEQF